These 21 T cell receptor beta chains came from one sample sequenced in a study of blood T cells in healthy people across ages. With a J-beta primer mix and a sample-barcoded 5' primer, a second PCR ran roughly 6 to 11 cycles. From the 5' RACE reads, TCRdb called clonotypes with MiXCR, one entry per CDR3 protein. Here the sample spans some 1.7 million distinct CDR3 sequences, about 30% being singletons. The sample comprised blood. Every receptor here comes from a woman in her twenties or thirties in good health.

The V and J genes are TRBV14 and TRBJ1-6; a possible D gene is TRBD1 (5 bases). The CDR3 spans 14 residues. The germline V and J ends were trimmed by 11 bases and 6 bases, with 17 bases remaining between them. Germline assignment: CDR1 SGHDN and CDR2 FVKESK. Here the CDR3 DNA reads TGTGCCTCGGGCGGGGGACGTAGTAATTCACCCCTCCACTTT. It translates to CASGGGRSNSPLHF.

The chain recombines TRBV7-2 with TRBJ1-2; TRBD1 is a possible D gene (5 bases). CDR1 and CDR2 from the germline V gene are SGHTA and FQGNSA. The CDR3 is 15 residues long. The ends were cut back, 2 bases at V and 4 bases at J, with 14 bases in the middle. This CDR3 reads CASSLQDGAAYGYTF. Here the CDR3 DNA reads TGTGCCAGCAGCTTACAGGACGGGGCCGCCTATGGCTACACCTTC.

The chain links TRBV27 to TRBJ2-1; 11 bases align to TRBD2. The CDR3 length is 15 residues. J was trimmed by 7 bases and V by 6 bases; bases with no gene match: 8. Germline V gene lookup returns CDR1 MNHEY and CDR2 SMNVEV (reference sequence). CDR3 nucleotide sequence: TGTGCCAGCAGGAATAGCGGGAGGGCCATGAATGAGCAGTTCTTC. Its protein is CASRNSGRAMNEQFF.

Worth noting for this clonotype: Sequence at one end of the junction differs from germline and may be a read error. The chain employs TRBV27 and TRBJ1-5; D is uncertain. Germline V lookup: CDR1 MNHEY, CDR2 SMNVEV (reference sequence). This CDR3 contains 13 residues. CDR3 region: CAGSLARHQPQHF. The CDR3 bases are TGTGCCGGCAGTTTGGCCCGGCATCAGCCCCAGCATTTT.

The rearrangement uses TRBV20-1 and TRBJ2-1; D possibly matches TRBD1 or TRBD2 (5 bases each). Per germline, CDR1 DFQATT and CDR2 SNEGSKA (reference sequence). The CDR3 consists of 14 residues. V lost 6 bases, J lost 4 bases, and 16 bases lay in between. Written as DNA, the CDR3 is TGCAGTGCGCCAGGGACCCCCGTGTACAATGAGCAGTTCTTC. Its protein is CSAPGTPVYNEQFF.

The rearrangement uses TRBV9 and TRBJ2-2; 10 nucleotides match TRBD1. J lost 3 bases, V lost 3 bases, and 17 bases had no gene match. CDR1 is SGDLS and CDR2 is YYNGEE in the germline V gene. The CDR3 has 20 amino acids. DNA of the CDR3: TGTGCCAGCAGCGCGACCCTCGGACAGGGGGGATGGACTTACACCGGGGAGCTGTTTTTT. This gives the protein CASSATLGQGGWTYTGELFF.

The chain joins TRBV15 to TRBJ2-1; 8 bases are a match to TRBD2. V lost 2 bases to trimming and J lost 8 bases; unmatched junction nucleotides: 8. CDR1 and CDR2 from the germline V gene are LNHNV and YYDKDF (reference sequence). The CDR3 is 15 amino acids. CDR3: CATSRPSGLGDEQFF. In DNA form, the CDR3 reads TGTGCCACCAGCAGACCCTCGGGACTAGGTGATGAGCAGTTCTTC.

This clonotype was counted a few times. CDR3 sequence reads: CASGLNTKEDQYF. DNA of the CDR3: TGTGCTAGTGGTTTGAATACAAAGGAGGACCAGTACTTC. V usage is TRBV12-5 and J usage is TRBJ2-5; D is perhaps TRBD2 (5 bases). Trimming pared 2 bases from V and 10 bases from J, leaving 14 bases between. The length of the CDR3 is 13 residues. The germline V gene has CDR1 LGHNT and CDR2 FRNRAP.

This clonotype was seen only once. A read error is possible here, since a much larger clone lies one base away. The CDR3: CASRTLAGGPYNERFF. The CDR3 coding sequence is TGTGCCAGCAGGACACTAGCGGGAGGGCCCTACAATGAGCGGTTCTTC. The rearrangement joins TRBV6-5 to TRBJ2-1; TRBD2 aligns across 13 bases. CDR3 size: 16 residues. Germline V lookup: CDR1 MNHEY, CDR2 SVGAGI.

The rearrangement joins TRBV20-1 to TRBJ1-1; tentative D call: TRBD1 (6 bases). This CDR3 comprises 13 residues. Germline V gives CDR1 DFQATT, CDR2 SNEGSKA (reference sequence). Trimming pared 1 base from V and 4 bases from J, leaving 10 bases between. As DNA, the CDR3 is TGCAGTGCTAGAGCCAGGGGTGGCACTGAAGCTTTCTTT. Translating it yields CSARARGGTEAFF.

Only one count was recorded for this clonotype. This chain connects TRBV7-2 to TRBJ2-7, with D possibly TRBD1 on 5 matching bases. This CDR3 has 16 residues. Germline V gene sequence: CDR1 SGHTA, CDR2 FQGNSA. V was pared by 2 bases and J by 2 bases, with 16 bases between. This chain's CDR3 is CASSLWGVRSTYEQYF. CDR3 sequence (DNA): TGTGCCAGCAGCTTATGGGGCGTCAGGTCTACCTACGAGCAGTACTTC.

This clonotype has just one count. Given a much more abundant clone one base away, this may be a read error. The V call is TRBV4-3, the J call TRBJ2-7; TRBD1 or TRBD2 may be the D gene (5 bases each). Germline V gene data show CDR1 as LGHNA and CDR2 as YSLEER. This CDR3 region has 15 residues. CDR3 in amino acids: CASSQDTGIRGEQCF. Written as DNA, the CDR3 is TGCGCCAGCAGCCAAGATACCGGGATACGGGGCGAGCAGTGCTTC.

The chain has TRBV7-2 and TRBJ2-1; TRBD2 agrees at 8 bases. Germline trimming cut 5 bases from V and 2 bases from J; bases unmatched to any gene: 8. This CDR3 contains 16 residues. Germline CDR1 reads SGHTA; CDR2 reads FQGNSA. The CDR3 is CASSTQTGLAYNEQFF. CDR3 coding DNA: TGTGCCAGCAGCACACAAACGGGACTAGCCTACAATGAGCAGTTCTTC.

This clonotype was observed a handful of times. One junction end does not reproduce the germline sequence, and a read error may be involved. The CDR3 sequence is CVSSLKSDSYEQYF. Here the CDR3 DNA reads TGTGTCAGCAGCTTAAAGTCAGACAGCTACGAGCAGTACTTC. The gene calls are TRBV11-2 and TRBJ2-7; TRBD1 might be the D (5 bases). The CDR3 totals 14 residues. Germline V lookup: CDR1 SGHAT, CDR2 FQNNGV.

The chain uses TRBV27 and TRBJ1-2; 7 bases align to TRBD1. The V gene end was trimmed by 5 bases and the J gene end by 8 bases; junction bases not matched to a gene: 8. The CDR3 has 13 residues. Germline V gene data show CDR1 as MNHEY and CDR2 as SMNVEV (reference sequence). The CDR3 bases are TGTGCCAGCAGTGAACAGGGGTTAGGGGGCTACACCTTC. It specifies CASSEQGLGGYTF.

This chain uses TRBV27 with TRBJ1-2; D remains ambiguous. From germline, CDR1 is MNHEY and CDR2 SMNVEV (reference sequence). The V end lost 0 bases, the J end lost 0 bases, and 11 bases lay between the germline ends. There are 16 residues in the CDR3. The CDR3 sequence is CASSLSLRAANYGYTF. CDR3 bases: TGTGCCAGCAGTTTATCGTTGAGAGCGGCTAACTATGGCTACACCTTC.

This clonotype was found a few times. The chain employs TRBV7-9 and TRBJ1-2; D is possibly TRBD1 (5 bases). V was trimmed by 7 bases and J by 6 bases, leaving 12 bases between them. The CDR3 spans 12 residues. The germline V gene has CDR1 SEHNR and CDR2 FQNEAQ (reference sequence). CDR3 nucleotides: TGTGCCAGCACAGGGCAGTGGGATGGCTACACCTTC. Translation gives CASTGQWDGYTF.

In regard to this clonotype: One end of the junction is discordant with germline, which a read error may explain. The rearrangement links TRBV4-2 to TRBJ2-1; 10 positions agree with TRBD2. The CDR3 has 15 residues. Germline assignment: CDR1 LGHNA and CDR2 YNFKEQ. CDR3 residues: CASSHWTSGYNEQFF. CDR3 sequence (DNA): TGTGCCAGCAGCCACTGGACTAGCGGCTACAATGAGCAGTTCTTT.

This rearrangement joins TRBV29-1 to TRBJ2-7, with TRBD2 as a possible D gene (5 bases). Germline CDR1 SQVTM, CDR2 ANQGSEA. Trimming took 7 bases from V and 4 from J, leaving 11 bases between them. CDR3 length: 11 amino acids. The chain's CDR3 is CSGAENYEQYF. In DNA, the CDR3 is TGCAGCGGAGCGGAAAATTACGAGCAGTACTTC.

The sample holds a few counts of this clonotype. The V call is TRBV3-1, the J call TRBJ2-3; tentatively, D is TRBD1 (6 bases). The CDR3 extends over 15 amino acids. Trimming took 4 bases from V and 11 from J, leaving 22 bases between them. Germline V gene data show CDR1 as LGHDT and CDR2 as YNNKEL (reference sequence). Written as DNA, the CDR3 is TGTGCCAGCAGCCCGCAGGGGAGTAGGGGACGGGGGCAGTATTTT. This gives the protein CASSPQGSRGRGQYF.

This clonotype occurred a few times. The V gene is TRBV7-2, the J gene TRBJ2-7; perhaps TRBD2 as D (7 bases). This CDR3 region has 15 residues. V lost 6 bases to trimming and J lost 4 bases, with 19 bases between them. Germline-derived CDR1 and CDR2 are SGHTA and FQGNSA. DNA for the CDR3: TGTGCCAGCAGTTCCGGAGGGGGGGCGTCATACGAGCAGTACTTC. It yields the protein CASSSGGGASYEQYF. The full variable domain, in which reference TRBV7-2 and TRBJ2-7 provide the parts outside the CDR3, is GAGVSQSPSNKVTEKGKDVELRCDPISGHTALYWYRQSLGQGLEFLIYFQGNSAPDKSGLPSDRFSAERTGGSVSTLTIQRTQQEDSAVYLCASSSGGGASYEQYFGPGTRLTVT.